The 12 T cell receptor beta chains in this list originate from one sample, sequenced in a study of blood T cells in healthy people across ages. A sample-barcoded 5' primer and a J-beta primer mix were used in a second PCR of roughly 7 to 11 cycles. From the 5' RACE reads, TCRdb called clonotypes with MiXCR, one entry per CDR3 protein. Here the sample spans some 1,800,000 distinct CDR3 sequences, more than 35% being singletons. Material for sequencing was blood. The source of these receptors is a human donor in good health.

This clonotype was found many times. The gene calls are TRBV29-1 and TRBJ2-5; 7 nucleotides agree with TRBD1. V shed 6 bases, J shed 4 bases, and the junction held 11 bases outside the gene matches. The CDR3 runs to 14 residues. CDR1 and CDR2 from the germline V gene are SQVTM and ANQGSEA. CDR3: CSVADTGVRETQYF. In DNA form, the CDR3 reads TGCAGCGTCGCCGATACAGGGGTTAGAGAGACCCAGTACTTC.

In regard to this clonotype: One end of the junction does not line up with germline, which may come from a read error. This chain uses TRBV7-9 with TRBJ1-1, with D possibly TRBD1 on 5 matching bases. The CDR3 length is 14 residues. CDR1 is SEHNR, CDR2 FQNEAQ, per germline (reference sequence). This CDR3 is CASNLVSGATEAFF. CDR3 in DNA: TGTGCCAGCAACTTAGTGTCCGGGGCCACTGAAGCTTTCTTT. The full variable domain, completed using reference TRBV7-9 and TRBJ1-1, is DTGVSQNPRHKITKRGQNVTFRCDPISEHNRLYWYRQTLGQGPEFLTYFQNEAQLEKSRLLSDRFSAERPKGSFSTLEIQRTEQGDSAMYLCASNLVSGATEAFFGQGTRLTVV.

This rearrangement joins TRBV4-1 to TRBJ2-3; unclear D gene. Germline V gives CDR1 MGHRA, CDR2 YSYEKL. The CDR3 spans 14 residues. Trimming left V 6 bases short and J 2 bases short, with 12 bases between. The CDR3 reads CASSIPQTTDTQYF. DNA of the CDR3: TGCGCCAGCAGTATACCACAGACCACAGATACGCAGTATTTT.

V and J are TRBV11-3 and TRBJ2-1; TRBD2 matches 16 bases. V gave up 8 bases and J gave up 13 bases; unmatched junction bases: 14. The CDR3 loop spans 16 amino acids. Looked up from germline, CDR1 is SGHNT and CDR2 is YENEEA. In DNA, the CDR3 is TGTGCCAGCGGTGGGACTAGCGGGGGGGCCACAAACATTCAGTTCTTC. Translated: CASGGTSGGATNIQFF.

J is TRBJ2-3 and V is TRBV5-1; either TRBD1 or TRBD2 may fit D (5 bases each). The V gene lost 7 bases and the J gene lost 5 bases, with 14 bases spanning the gap. Germline loops: CDR1 SGHRS, CDR2 YFSETQ. This CDR3 contains 13 residues. The CDR3, as DNA: TGCGCCAGCGGGACGGCTTGGGAAGATACGCAGTATTTT. Translated, it gives CASGTAWEDTQYF.

As DNA, the CDR3 is TGTGCCAGCAGCCAAGGATTTCAGCCCCAGCATTTT. Protein product: CASSQGFQPQHF. The J gene is TRBJ1-5, the V gene TRBV4-2; D gene uncertain. Trimming took 1 base from V and 6 from J, leaving 4 bases between them. CDR1 is LGHNA, CDR2 YNFKEQ, per germline. The CDR3 is made up of 12 amino acids.

Notes on this clonotype: A read error may be the cause here, since a much bigger clone is one base away. The chain combines TRBV29-1 with TRBJ2-5; D gene unclear. Germline CDR1 reads SQVTM; CDR2 reads ANQGSEA. The V end lost 3 bases, the J end lost 9 bases, and 17 bases lay between the germline ends. This CDR3 contains 13 residues. In DNA, the CDR3 is TGCAGCGTTGAGGTCGGCGCTACGCCACCCCAGTACTTC. Translated, it gives CSVEVGATPPQYF.

V and J are TRBV7-8 and TRBJ2-1; 9 bases line up with TRBD1. The CDR3 totals 19 residues. The germline V gene has CDR1 SGHVS and CDR2 FQNEAQ. The junction had 14 bases not matched to a gene; V was cut back by 5 bases and J by 0 bases. The DNA of the CDR3 is TGTGCCAGCAGCCACCCGGGACAGGGTGTGGCGAGCTCCTACAATGAGCAGTTCTTC. Encoded protein: CASSHPGQGVASSYNEQFF.

This clonotype was recorded many times. V usage is TRBV29-1 and J usage is TRBJ2-7, with D uncertain. The V end lost 7 bases, the J end lost 2 bases, and 15 bases lay between the germline ends. Germline CDR1 reads SQVTM; CDR2 reads ANQGSEA. This CDR3 is 13 amino acids long. CDR3 coding DNA: TGCAGCGCGGAGACGGATTTACCCTACGAGCAGTACTTC. Amino acids: CSAETDLPYEQYF.

The J gene is TRBJ2-7, the V gene TRBV4-1, with D unresolved. CDR1 and CDR2 (germline): MGHRA, YSYEKL. The CDR3 is 12 amino acids. V was cut by 6 bases and J by 5 bases, with 11 bases left in between. The chain's CDR3 is CASRSSSNEQYF. CDR3 in DNA: TGCGCCAGCAGATCTTCTAGTAACGAGCAGTACTTC.

This clonotype has more than one count but fewer than ten. This chain uses TRBV20-1 with TRBJ1-2, with a possible D match to TRBD1 (6 bases). The V end was cut by 3 bases, the J end by 5 bases, with 16 bases between. This CDR3 has 14 amino acids. In germline, CDR1 is DFQATT, CDR2 SNEGSKA (reference sequence). This CDR3 reads CSASLPGVVYGYTF. DNA of the CDR3: TGCAGTGCTAGTTTGCCAGGGGTCGTGTATGGCTACACCTTC.

Concerning this clonotype itself: At one of its ends the junction is not consistent with the germline gene, which may arise from a read error. V usage is TRBV11-1 and J usage is TRBJ1-1; D perhaps matches TRBD1 (5 bases). The CDR3 sequence is 13 residues long. Germline V gene data show CDR1 as SGHAT and CDR2 as FQDESV (reference sequence). The CDR3 here is CASSYAGPTQAFF. As DNA, the CDR3 is TGTGCCAGCAGCTACGCGGGACCCACTCAAGCTTTCTTT.